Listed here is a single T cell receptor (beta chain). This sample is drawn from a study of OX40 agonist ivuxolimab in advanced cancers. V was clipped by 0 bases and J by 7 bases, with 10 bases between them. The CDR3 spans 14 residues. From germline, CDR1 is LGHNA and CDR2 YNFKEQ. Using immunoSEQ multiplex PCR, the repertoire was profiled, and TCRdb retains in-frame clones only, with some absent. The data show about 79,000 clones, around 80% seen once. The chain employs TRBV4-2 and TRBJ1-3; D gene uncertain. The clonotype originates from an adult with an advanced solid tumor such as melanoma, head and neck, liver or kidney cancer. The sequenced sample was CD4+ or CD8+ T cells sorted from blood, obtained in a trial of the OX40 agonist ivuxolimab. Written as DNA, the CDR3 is TGTGCCAGCAGCCAAGAATTGGGCCAGAACACCATATATTTT. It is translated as CASSQELGQNTIYF.